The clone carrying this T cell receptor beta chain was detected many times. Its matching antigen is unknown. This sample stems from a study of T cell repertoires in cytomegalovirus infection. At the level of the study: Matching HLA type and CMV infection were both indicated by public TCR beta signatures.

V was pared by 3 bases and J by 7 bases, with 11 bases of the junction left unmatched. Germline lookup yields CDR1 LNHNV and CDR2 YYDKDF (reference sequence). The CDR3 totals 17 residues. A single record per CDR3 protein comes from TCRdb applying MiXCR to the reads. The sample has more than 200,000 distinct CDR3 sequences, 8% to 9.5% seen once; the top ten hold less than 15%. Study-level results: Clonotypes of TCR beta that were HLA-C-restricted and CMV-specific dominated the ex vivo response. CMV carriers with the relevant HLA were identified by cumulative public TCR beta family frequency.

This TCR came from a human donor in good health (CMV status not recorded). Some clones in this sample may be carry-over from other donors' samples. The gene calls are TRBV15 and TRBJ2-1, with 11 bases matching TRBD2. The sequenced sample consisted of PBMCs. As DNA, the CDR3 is TGTGCCACCAGCAGTTTAGCGGGAGGGCCAAGGGAAAATGAGCAGTTCTTC. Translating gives CATSSLAGGPRENEQFF.